Below are 18 T cell receptor beta chains sequenced from a single sample in a study of Ad26.COV2.S vaccination and SARS-CoV-2 variants. Treatment specified: approximately 18 received Ad26.COV2.S at low or high dose, single or two shots; a few received placebo; per-sample allocation not given. The samples were gathered on day 63 after the first injection of vaccine or placebo. Generated by immunoSEQ multiplex PCR, the TCRdb table keeps only in-frame clones and is missing some. The sample consists of about 400,000 clones, around 89% of them appearing once. Sample: peripheral blood, taken in a trial of Ad26.COV2.S vaccine versus placebo. The source is a person between 18 and 65 years old who received the Ad26.COV2.S COVID-19 vaccine or a placebo.

The chain is built from TRBV5-1 and TRBJ2-3; 13 nucleotides match TRBD2. Per the germline V gene, CDR1 is SGHRS and CDR2 is YFSETQ. Trimming cost V 4 bases and J 6 bases; bases outside gene matches: 8. The CDR3 is made up of 16 amino acids. The CDR3, as DNA: TGCGCCAGCAGCGCGATCGGACTAGCGGGAGCCGATACGCAGTATTTT. Protein sequence: CASSAIGLAGADTQYF.

This chain connects TRBV19 to TRBJ1-5; 9 nucleotides line up with TRBD1. Germline values: CDR1 LNHDA, CDR2 SQIVND (reference sequence). CDR3 length: 14 amino acids. Trimming took 6 bases from V and 3 from J; bases not matched to a gene: 3. CDR3 sequence: CASRGQGDNQPQHF. The CDR3 DNA follows: TGTGCCAGTAGGGGACAGGGTGACAATCAGCCCCAGCATTTT.

The gene calls are TRBV9 and TRBJ2-5, with D perhaps assigned TRBD1 or TRBD2 (5 bases each). The CDR3 contains 16 residues. Germline loops: CDR1 SGDLS, CDR2 YYNGEE. The germline V and J ends were trimmed by 0 bases and 4 bases, with 16 bases remaining between them. The CDR3 nucleotides are TGTGCCAGCAGCGTAGGGGCAGGGAGTGTAGGAGAGACCCAGTACTTC. It translates to CASSVGAGSVGETQYF.

The V and J genes are TRBV6-4 and TRBJ2-2, with 7 bases identical to TRBD1. The germline CDR1 and CDR2 sequences are MRHNA and SNTAGT. V was clipped by 6 bases and J by 5 bases; unmatched bases: 3. The CDR3 consists of 13 residues. In DNA form, the CDR3 reads TGTGCCAGCAGCGTACAGGGGACCGGGGAGCTGTTTTTT. Translating it yields CASSVQGTGELFF.

V usage is TRBV5-1 and J usage is TRBJ1-4; no reliable D call. Germline assignment: CDR1 SGHRS and CDR2 YFSETQ. This CDR3 region has 15 residues. With 3 bases removed from V and 0 bases from J, the gap between germline ends came to 9 bases. The CDR3 spells CASSSFPSTNEKLFF. The CDR3, as DNA: TGCGCCAGCAGCTCCTTTCCCTCAACTAATGAAAAACTGTTTTTT.

V usage is TRBV7-6 and J usage is TRBJ2-2, with D uncertain. The CDR3 loop spans 15 amino acids. The V and J ends lost 5 bases and 0 bases respectively, with 10 bases between them. Germline V gives CDR1 SGHVS, CDR2 FNYEAQ. In DNA, the CDR3 is TGTGCCAGCAGCCTTTTACGTTCGAACACCGGGGAGCTGTTTTTT. It is translated as CASSLLRSNTGELFF.

The chain couples TRBV28 to TRBJ1-2, with TRBD1 matching over 7 bases. V lost 1 base to trimming and J lost 3 bases; unmatched junction nucleotides: 11. The CDR3 has 17 amino acids. Germline assignment: CDR1 MDHEN and CDR2 SYDVKM. DNA of the CDR3: TGTGCCAGCAGTTTATTAGGGGGCAGAACGAACGACTATGGCTACACCTTC. Its protein product is CASSLLGGRTNDYGYTF.

This clone was seen just once. The chain recombines TRBV29-1 with TRBJ2-7, with 9 bases fitting TRBD2. This CDR3 comprises 14 residues. Germline CDR1 SQVTM, CDR2 ANQGSEA. The V segment lost 7 bases and the J segment 6 bases; nucleotides outside the gene matches: 13. The CDR3 sequence: CSADGAGGSSEQYF. The CDR3, as DNA: TGCAGCGCCGACGGGGCGGGAGGGTCGAGCGAGCAGTACTTC.

The rearrangement uses TRBV3-1 (or the pseudogene TRBV3-2) and TRBJ2-3; 11 nucleotides align to TRBD2. The CDR3 extends over 18 amino acids. Germline loops: CDR1 LGHDT, CDR2 YNNKEL (reference sequence). J gave up 3 bases and V 1 base, and 9 bases lay outside the gene matches. The CDR3 loop is CASSQGLAGSKGTDTQYF. CDR3 DNA: TGTGCCAGCAGCCAAGGACTAGCGGGATCAAAGGGGACAGATACGCAGTATTTT.

The genes are TRBV27 and TRBJ2-1; D is unclear. The ends were cut back, 6 bases at V and 10 bases at J, with 16 bases in the middle. The germline CDR1 and CDR2 sequences are MNHEY and SMNVEV (reference sequence). The CDR3 has 13 amino acids. The CDR3 here is CASSLVRQSEQFF. As DNA, the CDR3 is TGTGCCAGCAGCCTAGTCCGGCAGTCCGAGCAGTTCTTC.

The chain carries TRBV6-1 and TRBJ2-3; a weak D match, TRBD1 (6 bases). Per germline, CDR1 MNHNS and CDR2 SASEGT. The CDR3 spans 14 residues. V was pared by 2 bases and J by 1 base, with 7 bases between. This CDR3 is CASSERQGTDTQYF. The CDR3 DNA reads as TGTGCCAGCAGTGAACGACAGGGCACAGATACGCAGTATTTT.

The chain couples TRBV7-8 to TRBJ2-2; 13 bases are shared with TRBD2. This CDR3 is built from 16 residues. The ends lost 5 bases at V and 5 bases at J; junction bases unmatched: 5. The V gene's germline CDR1 is SGHVS and CDR2 FQNEAQ. The CDR3 bases are TGTGCCAGCAGCCCAGGACTAGCGGGAGTAACCGGGGAGCTGTTTTTT. It codes for CASSPGLAGVTGELFF.

This clone was seen only once. The sample holds other DNA sequences that translate to the same CDR3. This chain connects TRBV3-1 (or the pseudogene TRBV3-2) to TRBJ2-7; 10 bases fit TRBD2. Unmatched junction bases numbered 5, after V lost 8 bases and J lost 4 bases. The CDR3 runs 13 residues. The V gene's germline CDR1 is LGHDT and CDR2 YNNKEL (reference sequence). CDR3 in amino acids: CASRTSGVYEQYF. CDR3 DNA: TGTGCCAGCCGAACTAGCGGGGTTTACGAGCAGTACTTC.

This clone was counted once. This chain joins TRBV2 and TRBJ2-1; no firm D call. Trimming removed 6 bases at V and 8 bases at J, with 8 bases between. Germline assignment: CDR1 SNHLY and CDR2 FYNNEI. There are 11 residues in the CDR3. Here the CDR3 reads CASRVLDEQFF. Here the CDR3 DNA reads TGTGCCAGCAGGGTATTGGATGAGCAGTTCTTC.

This clone was detected once. This rearrangement joins TRBV6-5 to TRBJ1-1; D unresolved. This CDR3 comprises 13 residues. The V and J ends lost 2 bases and 3 bases respectively, with 7 bases between them. Germline V gene data show CDR1 as MNHEY and CDR2 as SVGAGI. The CDR3 here is CASSYSGYTEAFF. The CDR3 nucleotides read TGTGCCAGCAGTTACAGTGGGTACACTGAAGCTTTCTTT.

This chain connects TRBV29-1 to TRBJ1-2; D unresolved. V lost 3 bases and J 4 bases, leaving 12 bases between the germline ends. This CDR3 region has 13 residues. The V gene's germline CDR1 is SQVTM and CDR2 ANQGSEA. CDR3 DNA: TGCAGCGTTGACGCCGGATGGGCCTATGGCTACACCTTC. The encoded protein is CSVDAGWAYGYTF.

The V gene is TRBV28, the J gene TRBJ1-1; D perhaps matches TRBD1 (5 bases). The CDR3 extends over 15 amino acids. V was trimmed by 3 bases and J by 1 base, leaving 12 bases between them. Germline V gene sequence: CDR1 MDHEN, CDR2 SYDVKM. DNA for the CDR3: TGTGCCAGCAGTTTCCATCGACAGAGGAACACTGAAGCTTTCTTT. Protein product: CASSFHRQRNTEAFF.

The CDR3 loop is CASSIDSGGFYNEQFF. Here the CDR3 DNA reads TGTGCCAGTAGTATAGACAGCGGGGGATTCTACAATGAGCAGTTCTTC. This rearrangement joins TRBV19 to TRBJ2-1, with TRBD2 matching over 8 bases. Germline CDR1 and CDR2: LNHDA and SQIVND (reference sequence). J lost 3 bases, V lost 0 bases, and 4 bases had no gene match. The CDR3 consists of 16 residues.